The clone carrying this T cell receptor beta chain was detected a few times. No antigen is known for it. Exclusion criteria comprised uncontrolled infection, other autoimmune disease, pregnancy or lactation. Researchers took RNA transcripts and amplified the TCR beta CDR3 regions from them. The study used the HTBI primer set for a first-round RT-PCR of the TCR CDR3. TCRdb itself ran the multiplex PCR reads through MiXCR, one entry per CDR3 protein. In the table there are about 640,000 distinct CDR3 sequences, less than 25% of which are singletons. V shed 4 bases and J shed 0 bases, with 14 bases lying between them. The CDR3 is 15 residues long. Germline V gene sequence: CDR1 SQVTM, CDR2 ANQGSEA. This sample is drawn from a study of T cells in Graves' hyperthyroidism and ophthalmopathy. Study details: It was at initial diagnosis, before any treatment, that peripheral blood was collected. General study findings and limits: Blood also carried most thyroid clonotypes expanded above 0.001.

The sample was blood. The chain has TRBV29-1 and TRBJ2-3; D possibly corresponds to TRBD2 (6 bases). The TCR sequence derives from a man under 40 with Graves' ophthalmopathy. CDR3 in DNA: TGCAGCGTTGCGGGAGAGAGGGAGAGCACAGATACGCAGTATTTT. Protein product: CSVAGERESTDTQYF.